This T cell receptor beta chain was identified during a study of blood T cell repertoires in COVID-19. The table came from immunoSEQ multiplex PCR; TCRdb's copy has only in-frame clones and leaves some out. The sample lists about 82,000 clones; roughly 80% were seen once. The receptor was isolated from a man aged 60-69 years with COVID-19, enrolled during active disease. The sequenced sample consisted of peripheral blood.

The CDR3 sequence is CASSLEGQGTQYF. The DNA of the CDR3 is TGTGCCAGCAGCTTAGAGGGCCAGGGGACCCAGTACTTC. V gene TRBV7-2 combines with J gene TRBJ2-5; TRBD1 is a possible D gene (5 bases). This CDR3 has 13 residues. Per the germline V gene, CDR1 is SGHTA and CDR2 is FQGNSA. Deletions cut 1 base from V and 7 bases from J, with 10 bases between.